These 25 T cell receptor beta chains came from one sample sequenced in a study of OX40 agonist ivuxolimab in advanced cancers. Produced via immunoSEQ multiplex PCR; TCRdb's table is partial and in-frame only. In the table there are 65,000 to 70,000 clones, around 87% of which are singletons. The sequencing here drew on CD4+ or CD8+ T cells sorted from blood, taken in a trial of the OX40 agonist ivuxolimab. The receptors stem from an adult with an advanced solid tumor such as melanoma, head and neck, liver or kidney cancer.

The V and J genes are TRBV7-8 and TRBJ1-5; the D gene is possibly TRBD1 (5 bases). Trimming removed 2 bases at V and 4 bases at J, with 9 bases between. The CDR3 contains 14 residues. Germline V gene sequence: CDR1 SGHVS, CDR2 FQNEAQ. The CDR3 loop is CASSLMGRNQPQHF. The DNA for the CDR3 is TGTGCCAGCAGCTTAATGGGGCGAAATCAGCCCCAGCATTTT.

The V call is TRBV2, the J call TRBJ1-1; tentative D call: TRBD1 (5 bases). Trimming removed 9 bases at V and 1 base at J, with 12 bases between. Looked up from germline, CDR1 is SNHLY and CDR2 is FYNNEI. The CDR3 extends over 13 amino acids. The DNA for the CDR3 is TGTGCCAGTCTTTTTGACAGGAACACTGAAGCTTTCTTT. Translation gives CASLFDRNTEAFF.

The chain combines TRBV28 with TRBJ2-5, with 7 bases fitting TRBD2. Per germline, CDR1 MDHEN and CDR2 SYDVKM. The CDR3 covers 15 residues. V shed 5 bases, J shed 0 bases, and the junction held 6 bases outside the gene matches. The chain's CDR3 is CASSNGGTYQETQYF. CDR3 DNA sequence: TGTGCCAGCAGTAACGGGGGGACGTACCAAGAGACCCAGTACTTC.

This chain connects TRBV6-5 to TRBJ1-2, with 11 bases matching TRBD1. Per germline, CDR1 MNHEY and CDR2 SVGAGI. The V and J ends lost 5 bases and 4 bases, in that order; junction bases with no gene match: 3. The CDR3 consists of 14 residues. The CDR3 bases are TGTGCCAGCAGTGGGACAGGGGGAGCCTATGGCTACACCTTC. It encodes CASSGTGGAYGYTF.

The gene calls are TRBV19 and TRBJ2-2; the match to TRBD1 covers 7 bases. Germline-derived CDR1 and CDR2 are LNHDA and SQIVND (reference sequence). V gave up 5 bases and J gave up 4 bases; unmatched junction bases: 13. The CDR3 length is 17 residues. The CDR3 DNA follows: TGTGCCAGTAGTGGGGGTCTTAGGACAGGTGCCACCGGGGAGCTGTTTTTT. Its protein is CASSGGLRTGATGELFF.

This chain links TRBV7-3 with TRBJ1-6; D is ambiguous. The CDR3 sequence is 16 residues long. Germline CDR1 SGHTA, CDR2 FQGTGA. V was clipped by 5 bases and J by 7 bases, with 18 bases between them. The CDR3, as DNA: TGTGCCAGCAGCCAAGGGCCATCCGGAGGGAATTCACCCCTCCACTTT. Translated, it gives CASSQGPSGGNSPLHF.

The CDR3 sequence is CASGEGMNTEAFF. CDR3 coding DNA: TGTGCCAGCGGAGAAGGCATGAACACTGAAGCTTTCTTT. The rearrangement uses TRBV6-4 and TRBJ1-1, with unresolved D. This CDR3 contains 13 residues. CDR1 and CDR2 from the germline V gene are MRHNA and SNTAGT. With 8 bases removed from V and 0 bases from J, the gap between germline ends came to 10 bases.

The gene calls are TRBV29-1 and TRBJ1-5; perhaps TRBD1 as D (5 bases). The CDR3 contains 13 residues. Trimming took off 6 bases at V and 0 bases at J, with 9 bases between the two ends. Germline V lookup: CDR1 SQVTM, CDR2 ANQGSEA. CDR3 sequence (DNA): TGCAGCGTCAAAGACAGTAGCAATCAGCCCCAGCATTTT. As protein: CSVKDSSNQPQHF.

This clone was detected only once. The chain joins TRBV5-6 to TRBJ2-7, with D uncertain. CDR1 is SGHDT, CDR2 YYEEEE, per germline. The CDR3 is 12 amino acids. V shed 3 bases and J shed 0 bases, with 4 bases lying between them. CDR3 nucleotides: TGTGCCAGCAGCTGGAGCTCCTACGAGCAGTACTTC. Its protein product is CASSWSSYEQYF.

CDR3 coding DNA: TGTGCCACCAGCACGACACAGAACACTGAAGCTTTCTTT. It translates to CATSTTQNTEAFF. This chain links TRBV15 with TRBJ1-1, with unresolved D. CDR3 length equals 13 residues. V was shortened by 4 bases and J by 1 base, with 7 bases between the two germline ends. Germline V gene sequence: CDR1 LNHNV, CDR2 YYDKDF (reference sequence).

This sequence joins TRBV15 and TRBJ2-7; perhaps TRBD2 as D (5 bases). Germline lookup yields CDR1 LNHNV and CDR2 YYDKDF (reference sequence). The CDR3 consists of 11 residues. The V gene lost 7 bases and the J gene lost 7 bases, with 11 bases spanning the gap. The CDR3 loop reads CATNLEREQYF. CDR3 bases: TGTGCCACCAACCTCGAGCGGGAGCAGTACTTC.

The CDR3 reads CASSPRAVYQETQYF. The CDR3 DNA reads as TGTGCCAGCAGCCCTCGGGCCGTTTACCAAGAGACCCAGTACTTC. The chain links TRBV7-2 to TRBJ2-5; D unclear. The CDR3 is 15 amino acids. Trimming cost V 5 bases and J 0 bases, with 13 bases left between them. Germline lookup yields CDR1 SGHTA and CDR2 FQGNSA.

V gene TRBV12-5 combines with J gene TRBJ1-6; D call uncertain. Germline V lookup: CDR1 LGHNT, CDR2 FRNRAP. The V and J ends lost 2 bases and 2 bases respectively, with 4 bases between them. The CDR3 has 14 residues. The CDR3 DNA reads as TGTGCTAGTGGTTTGAACGCCTATAATTCACCCCTCCACTTT. The encoded protein is CASGLNAYNSPLHF.

The rearrangement joins TRBV4-1 to TRBJ1-2, with a possible D match to TRBD1 (6 bases). The ends were cut back, 1 base at V and 3 bases at J, with 6 bases in the middle. Per the germline V gene, CDR1 is MGHRA and CDR2 is YSYEKL. The CDR3 spans 13 residues. The DNA for the CDR3 is TGCGCCAGCAGCCAAGGGACAGACTATGGCTACACCTTC. It translates to CASSQGTDYGYTF.

The genes are TRBV7-2 and TRBJ2-3, with D tentatively TRBD1 (5 bases). V lost 3 bases and J 0 bases, leaving 10 bases between the germline ends. The CDR3 is 15 amino acids. Germline CDR1 and CDR2: SGHTA and FQGNSA. CDR3 amino acids: CASSLQGSSTDTQYF. CDR3 DNA: TGTGCCAGCAGCTTGCAGGGATCCAGCACAGATACGCAGTATTTT.

The chain combines TRBV10-3 with TRBJ2-7; D may be TRBD1 or TRBD2 (6 bases each). V lost 0 bases, J lost 2 bases, and 17 bases lay in between. The germline CDR1 and CDR2 sequences are ENHRY and SYGVKD. The CDR3 is 17 residues long. The CDR3 is CAISESRGQGRAYEQYF. The DNA of the CDR3 is TGTGCCATCAGTGAGTCCCGGGGGCAGGGTAGAGCCTACGAGCAGTACTTC.

CDR3 loop: CAIGPAGQTTGELFF. The CDR3 DNA is TGTGCCATCGGACCGGCGGGACAGACCACCGGGGAGCTGTTTTTT. The chain links TRBV10-3 to TRBJ2-2; possible D gene TRBD1, 7 bases. Germline V gene lookup returns CDR1 ENHRY and CDR2 SYGVKD. The V end was cut by 8 bases, the J end by 4 bases, with 17 bases between. CDR3 length equals 15 residues.

The rearrangement uses TRBV6-1 and TRBJ1-2; D not certain. V was cut by 6 bases and J by 5 bases, with 4 bases left in between. Germline V CDR1 and CDR2: MNHNS, SASEGT. The CDR3 is 10 amino acids. The CDR3 DNA sequence: TGTGCCAGCAGGGGATATGGCTACACCTTC. Translation gives CASRGYGYTF.

This chain uses TRBV7-2 with TRBJ1-2; D is undetermined. The germline V gene has CDR1 SGHTA and CDR2 FQGNSA. The CDR3 runs to 14 residues. V was clipped by 0 bases and J by 2 bases, with 7 bases between them. CDR3 sequence: CASSLARQNYGYTF. CDR3 bases: TGTGCCAGCAGCTTAGCGAGGCAGAACTATGGCTACACCTTC. The full variable domain, with the rest looked up from reference TRBV7-2 and TRBJ1-2, is GAGVSQSPSNKVTEKGKDVELRCDPISGHTALYWYRQSLGQGLEFLIYFQGNSAPDKSGLPSDRFSAERTGGSVSTLTIQRTQQEDSAVYLCASSLARQNYGYTFGSGTRLTVV.

The CDR3, as DNA: TGTGCCAACAGGACGGGACAGGGGGCGGAAGAGCAGTACTTC. Protein: CANRTGQGAEEQYF. The V gene is TRBV21-1, the J gene TRBJ2-7; the table calls TRBD1, which could not be checked here. TRBV21-1 is described as a pseudogene. This CDR3 region has 14 residues.

This clone was counted once. J is TRBJ1-6 and V is TRBV4-1; D remains unclear. Trimming stripped 0 bases from V and 1 base from J, with 10 bases between. Germline loops: CDR1 MGHRA, CDR2 YSYEKL. The CDR3 totals 17 residues. CDR3 amino acids: CASSQDSAGSYNSPLHF. In DNA, the CDR3 is TGCGCCAGCAGCCAAGATTCGGCGGGGTCCTATAATTCACCCCTCCACTTT.

The chain combines TRBV7-6 with TRBJ2-2; 9 bases match TRBD1. V dropped 7 bases and J dropped 2; count of bases not matched to a gene: 5. The length of the CDR3 is 15 residues. Per the germline V gene, CDR1 is SGHVS and CDR2 is FNYEAQ. CDR3 region: CASIPGQGNTGELFF. CDR3 DNA: TGTGCCAGCATACCGGGACAGGGAAACACCGGGGAGCTGTTTTTT.

The rearrangement uses TRBV4-1 and TRBJ2-3, with TRBD2 identical over 8 bases. The CDR3 spans 16 residues. Germline V gene data show CDR1 as MGHRA and CDR2 as YSYEKL. CDR3 in amino acids: CASAKAGGYSTDTQYF. The DNA for the CDR3 is TGCGCTAGCGCTAAGGCGGGGGGCTATAGCACAGATACGCAGTATTTT.

This clone was seen a few times. The gene calls are TRBV30 and TRBJ2-7; D not resolved. The CDR3 loop spans 11 amino acids. The germline V gene has CDR1 GTSNPN and CDR2 SVGIG (reference sequence). Trimming cost V 0 bases and J 12 bases, with 12 bases left between them. This CDR3 is CAWSVASTAYF. DNA for the CDR3: TGTGCCTGGAGTGTCGCCTCTACGGCGTACTTC.

The chain uses TRBV9 and TRBJ2-3, with 7 positions matching TRBD2. Germline trimming cut 1 base from V and 2 bases from J; bases unmatched to any gene: 4. The CDR3 covers 15 residues. Germline CDR1 and CDR2: SGDLS and YYNGEE. The CDR3 loop is CASSVSGINTDTQYF. The CDR3, as DNA: TGTGCCAGCAGCGTAAGCGGGATTAACACAGATACGCAGTATTTT.